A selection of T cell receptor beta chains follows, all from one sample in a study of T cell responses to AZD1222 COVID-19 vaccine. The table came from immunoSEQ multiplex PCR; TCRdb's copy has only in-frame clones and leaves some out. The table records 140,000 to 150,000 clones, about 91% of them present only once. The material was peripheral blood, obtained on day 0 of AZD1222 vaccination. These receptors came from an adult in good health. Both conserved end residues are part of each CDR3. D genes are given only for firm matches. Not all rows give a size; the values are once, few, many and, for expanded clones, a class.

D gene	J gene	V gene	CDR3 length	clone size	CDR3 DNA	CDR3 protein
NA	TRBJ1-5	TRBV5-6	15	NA	TGTGCCAGCAGCTTGTGGGGGCTTAGCAATCAGCCCCAGCATTTT	CASSLWGLSNQPQHF
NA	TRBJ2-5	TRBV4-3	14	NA	TGCGCCAGCAGCCAAGTCATACTAGAAGAGACCCAGTACTTC	CASSQVILEETQYF
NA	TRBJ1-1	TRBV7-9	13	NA	TGTGCCAGCTGGGGGTATGTGGTCACTGAAGCTTTCTTT	CASWGYVVTEAFF
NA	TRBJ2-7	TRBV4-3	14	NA	TGCGCCAGCAGCCAAGGGGACGCAGGCTACGAGCAGTACTTC	CASSQGDAGYEQYF
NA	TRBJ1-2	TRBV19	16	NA	TGTGCCAGTAACCCCTCGGGCGGCTTCCCTAACTATGGCTACACCTTC	CASNPSGGFPNYGYTF
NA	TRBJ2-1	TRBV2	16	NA	TGTGCCAGCAGTAAAAGACGCCTAGCAGGAAACAATGAGCAGTTCTTC	CASSKRRLAGNNEQFF
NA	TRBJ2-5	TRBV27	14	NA	TGTGCCAGCAGCGCGGACGCGTACCAAGAGACCCAGTACTTC	CASSADAYQETQYF
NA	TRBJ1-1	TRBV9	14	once	TGTGCCAGCAGCGTAGGTCCAGGCAACACTGAAGCTTTCTTT	CASSVGPGNTEAFF
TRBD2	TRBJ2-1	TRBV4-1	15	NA	TGCGCCAGCAGCCAAGGAGGCGGGAGCTACAATGAGCAGTTCTTC	CASSQGGGSYNEQFF
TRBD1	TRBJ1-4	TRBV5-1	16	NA	TGCGCCAGCAGCACCGGGACAGGGACAGAGAATGAAAAACTGTTTTTT	CASSTGTGTENEKLFF
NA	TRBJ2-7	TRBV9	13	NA	TGTGCCAGCAGCGTGGGGGACGGAGGAGGGCAGTACTTC	CASSVGDGGGQYF
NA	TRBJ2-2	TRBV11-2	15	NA	TGTGCCAGCAGCGCAACCAGGGACTCCACCGGGGAGCTGTTTTTT	CASSATRDSTGELFF
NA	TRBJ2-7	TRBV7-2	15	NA	TGTGCCAGCAGCTTAATCGGGTCTCTTTCCTACGAGCAGTACTTC	CASSLIGSLSYEQYF
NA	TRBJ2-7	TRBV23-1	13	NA	TGCGCCAGCAGTCACGGGTCGCCCTACGAGCAGTACTTC	CASSHGSPYEQYF
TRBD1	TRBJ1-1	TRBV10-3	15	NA	TGTGCCATCAGTGAGCCAGGGACAGGGAACACTGAAGCTTTCTTT	CAISEPGTGNTEAFF
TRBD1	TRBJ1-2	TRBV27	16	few	TGTGCCAGCAGTCGGTGGACAGGGGCCCCCATCCGAGGCTACACCTTC	CASSRWTGAPIRGYTF
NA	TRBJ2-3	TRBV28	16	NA	TGTGCCAGCAGTTTGTGGACGGGAGACCACACAGATACGCAGTATTTT	CASSLWTGDHTDTQYF
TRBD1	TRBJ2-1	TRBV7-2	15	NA	TGTGCCAGCACGAAAACAGGGGACCTTGACAATGAGCAGTTCTTC	CASTKTGDLDNEQFF
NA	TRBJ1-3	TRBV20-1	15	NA	TGCAGTGCTAGTTCGGGCCTGGAGCGTGGAAACACCATATATTTT	CSASSGLERGNTIYF
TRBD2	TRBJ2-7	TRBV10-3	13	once	TGTGCCACCGCCCGGGGGGAACCCTACGAGCAGTACTTC	CATARGEPYEQYF
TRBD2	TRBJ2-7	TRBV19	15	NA	TGTGCCAGTAGTCTTCGACTAGCGGGAATCTACGAGCAGTACTTC	CASSLRLAGIYEQYF
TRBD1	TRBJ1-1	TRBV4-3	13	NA	TGCGCCAGCAGCCAAGGTCGACAGGGGAAAGCTTTCTTT	CASSQGRQGKAFF
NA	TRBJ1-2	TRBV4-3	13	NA	TGCGCCAGCAGCCAAGGGGGGATCTATGGCTACACCTTC	CASSQGGIYGYTF
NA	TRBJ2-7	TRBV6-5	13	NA	TGTGCCAGCAGTCCCGACAAGTCCTACGAGCAGTACTTC	CASSPDKSYEQYF
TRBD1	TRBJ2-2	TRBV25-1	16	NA	TGTGCCAGCAGTGATGACAGGGGGCGAGGCACCGGGGAGCTGTTTTTT	CASSDDRGRGTGELFF
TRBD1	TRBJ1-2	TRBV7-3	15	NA	TGTGCCAGCAGCCTCGAATCAGGGGGGAACTATGGCTACACCTTC	CASSLESGGNYGYTF
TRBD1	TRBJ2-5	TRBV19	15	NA	TGTGCCAGTAGTAGGGGGACAGGCAACCAAGAGACCCAGTACTTC	CASSRGTGNQETQYF
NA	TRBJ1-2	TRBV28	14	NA	TGTGCCAGCAGTCGAACGCCGACTAACTATGGCTACACCTTC	CASSRTPTNYGYTF
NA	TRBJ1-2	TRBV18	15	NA	TGTGCCAGCTCACCACTTTTCAAGACCAACTATGGCTACACCTTC	CASSPLFKTNYGYTF
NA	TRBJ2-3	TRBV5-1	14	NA	TGCGCCAGCAGCTCTACTTCAAAGGCAGATACGCAGTATTTT	CASSSTSKADTQYF
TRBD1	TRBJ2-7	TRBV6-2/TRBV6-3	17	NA	TGTGCCAGCAGTTACATTACCACAGGGGGCAAATTGTACGAGCAGTACTTC	CASSYITTGGKLYEQYF
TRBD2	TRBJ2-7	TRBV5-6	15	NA	TGTGCCAGCAGCCCGCATAGCGGGGGGTCCCACGAGCAGTACTTC	CASSPHSGGSHEQYF
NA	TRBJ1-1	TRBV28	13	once	TGTGCCAGCAGTTCCACAGATCCCACTGAAGCTTTCTTT	CASSSTDPTEAFF
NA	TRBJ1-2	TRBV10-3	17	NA	TGTGCCATCAGCCCACGGATGGTGGGGGAGTCGGACTATGGCTACACCTTC	CAISPRMVGESDYGYTF
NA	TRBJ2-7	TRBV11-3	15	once	TGTGCCAGCAGCTTTTCTGGTAACGGTCCCTACGAGCAGTACTTC	CASSFSGNGPYEQYF
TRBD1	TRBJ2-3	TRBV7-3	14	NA	TGTGCCAGCAGCTCACAGGGGGCTTCAGATACGCAGTATTTT	CASSSQGASDTQYF
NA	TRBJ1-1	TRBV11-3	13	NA	TGTGCCAGCAGCTTACGGGGGAACACTGAAGCTTTCTTT	CASSLRGNTEAFF
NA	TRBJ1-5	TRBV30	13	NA	TGTGCCTGGAGTAGTGGAGGGGATCAGCCCCAGCATTTT	CAWSSGGDQPQHF
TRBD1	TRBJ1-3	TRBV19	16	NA	TGTGCCAGTAAAGCCTCGCCGACAGGGTCAGGAAACACCATATATTTT	CASKASPTGSGNTIYF
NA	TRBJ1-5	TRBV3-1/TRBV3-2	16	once	TGTGCCAGCAGCTTCCGACAGGAGATTAGCAATCAGCCCCAGCATTTT	CASSFRQEISNQPQHF
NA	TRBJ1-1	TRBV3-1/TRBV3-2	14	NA	TGTGCCAGCAGCCCCCTCCGGGCGAACACTGAAGCTTTCTTT	CASSPLRANTEAFF
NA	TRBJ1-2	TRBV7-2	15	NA	TGTGCCAGCAGCCGCCTGACAGTATCTAACTATGGCTACACCTTC	CASSRLTVSNYGYTF
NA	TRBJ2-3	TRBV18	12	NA	TGTGCCAGCTCACCGGGCACAGATACGCAGTATTTT	CASSPGTDTQYF
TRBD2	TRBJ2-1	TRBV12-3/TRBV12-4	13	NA	TGTGCCAGCAGTTTAGGACTAGCGGTTGAGCAGTTCTTC	CASSLGLAVEQFF